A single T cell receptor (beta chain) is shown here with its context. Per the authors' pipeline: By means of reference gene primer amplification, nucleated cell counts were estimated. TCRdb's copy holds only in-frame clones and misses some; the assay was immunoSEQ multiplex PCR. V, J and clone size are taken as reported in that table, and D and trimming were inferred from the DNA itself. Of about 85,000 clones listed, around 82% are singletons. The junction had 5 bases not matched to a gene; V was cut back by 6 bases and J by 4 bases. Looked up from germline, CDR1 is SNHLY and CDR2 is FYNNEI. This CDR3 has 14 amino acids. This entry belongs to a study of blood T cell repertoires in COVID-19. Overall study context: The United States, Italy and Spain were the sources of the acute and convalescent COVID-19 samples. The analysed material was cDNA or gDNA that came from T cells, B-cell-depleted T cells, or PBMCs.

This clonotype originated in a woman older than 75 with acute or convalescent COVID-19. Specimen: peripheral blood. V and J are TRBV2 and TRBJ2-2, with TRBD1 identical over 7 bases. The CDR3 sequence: CASREQGPTGELFF. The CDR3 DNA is TGTGCCAGCAGGGAACAGGGGCCCACCGGGGAGCTGTTTTTT.